Here is one T cell receptor (beta chain) with its context. This clonotype showed up just a few times. Its specific antigen is unknown. The input lacks base qualities; no much larger clone sits a single base away. In the ophthalmopathy patients, disease was moderately to severely active, with a Clinical Activity Score of 3 or more, a NOSPECS grade of 4 or more, and a duration of less than 3 months. Exclusion was applied to patients with uncontrolled infections, other autoimmune diseases, pregnancy or lactation. Diagnoses were established on the basis of clinical symptoms, serum thyroxine and TRAb, thyroid ultrasound, and orbital computed tomography. Ficoll-Paque density gradient centrifugation was used to isolate PBMCs from 8.5 to 10 ml of fresh peripheral blood. Trizol reagent was used to extract total RNA, and RNA quality was then checked on an Agilent 2100 Bioanalyzer. The sample comes from a study of T cells in Graves' hyperthyroidism and ophthalmopathy (dated by TCRdb to the late 2010s). For the wider study: Peripheral blood samples were taken at initial diagnosis, before any treatment was given. For training and testing, the 110 or so patients in the discovery cohort were randomly divided in a 7:3 ratio. Thyroid tissue and blood T-cell repertoires from about six Graves' hyperthyroidism patients were also compared in the study. TCR Vbeta CDR3 sequencing of 135 peripheral blood samples (approximately 44 ophthalmopathy, about 75 hyperthyroidism and 17 progressor patients) is reported in the paper. Once sampling was done, hyperthyroidism patients were given methimazole at a starting dose of 30 mg daily, whereas ophthalmopathy patients were given high-dose intravenous methylprednisolone. To identify TCR V-J signatures that set the groups apart, the researchers used a discovery cohort of roughly 100 patients, made up of around 42 with Graves' ophthalmopathy and some 55 with stable Graves' hyperthyroidism. Whether ophthalmopathy could be predicted prospectively was tested in an independent validation cohort made up of approximately 19 hyperthyroidism patients plus 17 patients who later progressed to ophthalmopathy.

General conclusions and limits of the study: No statistical method was used to set the sample size in advance, and investigators knew the group allocation. In validation, the model predicted progression to ophthalmopathy a median of 6.5 months before onset, with about 67% sensitivity and just under 75% specificity. Most expanded thyroid clonotypes (frequency above 0.001) were also found in blood, which suggests that blood repertoires may mirror thyroid immune responses. A model built on a 13 V-J signature distinguished ophthalmopathy from stable hyperthyroidism, reaching 87.88% sensitivity and under 84% specificity in cross-validation and 80%/75% in testing.

TCR beta CDR3 regions were amplified from RNA transcripts. The TCR CDR3 was subjected to a first round of RT-PCR using the HTBI primer set and the Qiagen OneStep RT-PCR kit. A second multiplex PCR round built the libraries, followed by size selection and purification. Paired-end sequencing of the libraries was performed with 100 bp reads on an Illumina HiSeq2000. The study's processing was this. SOAPnuke was used to process the raw data, throwing out any read that contained adapters or uncalled bases, had a mean Phred below 15, or lacked an exact constant-primer or identifier match. High-quality paired reads were merged with COPE v1.2.5, and unique nucleotide sequences were defined as clonotypes. Clonotypes were aligned to IMGT TRBV, TRBD and TRBJ reference segments using MiTCR v1.1. Only V-J combinations with frequency above 0.0001, covering about 99% of repertoires, were analysed. A TCS score was defined as the ratio of F50 (clonal expansion) to E x V (chaos), with BLOSUM62-based TCRdist applied between CDR3 peptides within each V-J. Welch's t-statistics and random forest reduced around 520 V-J features to 10 to 15, which were used in a naive Bayes classifier (R e1071). TCRdb itself trimmed the public reads at Q25 with fastp, ran MiXCR and retained productive beta chains. Entries that share a CDR3 protein sequence are merged under the most common genes and DNA. The V and J calls, along with clone size, are taken from TCRdb and not from the paper's own processing. Present in this sample are about 260,000 distinct CDR3 sequences, about 20% of which were seen just once. The top ten clonotypes cover around 60% of the sample.

CDR1 and CDR2 are drawn from the germline V gene (reference sequence): DFQATT, SNEGSKA. The CDR3, cysteine through phenylalanine, is 12 amino acids long. Only the CDR3 region is kept as DNA, spanning 36 bases read in frame from base 1. The V end loses 6 bases and the J end loses 5 bases, and a stretch of 13 bases separates them. The receptor was isolated from a man younger than 40 with Graves' ophthalmopathy. Material: blood. Recombination joined TRBV20-1 with TRBJ1-2, and TRBD1 may be the D gene, going by 6 matching bases. The nucleotide sequence is TGCAGTGCGGGGGCCCGGAAATATGGCTACACCTTC. Translated, it reads CSAGARKYGYTF.